The table lists the clone carrying this T cell receptor (beta chain) with a few counts. Antigen specificity is unknown. These data originate in a study of T cell repertoires in cytomegalovirus infection. TCRdb reprocessed the reads via MiXCR and lists one record per CDR3 protein. Here the sample spans some 800,000 distinct CDR3 sequences, 29% being singletons. Sequencing was performed on cultured CD8+ T cells from PBMCs, taken from culture after CMV antigen stimulation. This clonotype was sampled from a human donor in good health (CMV status not recorded). Some clones in this sample may be carry-over from other donors' samples.

The CDR3 nucleotides read TGTGCCAGCACCTCGGCGATCGGGTCGTCCCATGATGAGCAGTACTTC. This codes for CASTSAIGSSHDEQYF. The V call is TRBV12-3 or TRBV12-4, the J call TRBJ2-7; D is undetermined. This CDR3 is 16 amino acids long. Trimming removed 7 bases at V and 7 bases at J, with 26 bases between.